The 15 T cell receptor beta chains below were found in one sample sequenced in a study of CD8+ T cells in alopecia areata. RNA was isolated and reverse transcribed to cDNA, the sequencing template. The data were produced by immunoSEQ multiplex PCR, yet TCRdb's version contains in-frame clones alone and is incomplete. The sample comprises about 98,000 clones, around two fifths of which are singletons, and 0.79% rests with the top ten. Sequenced: CD4+ T cells sorted from blood. All receptors derive from a human donor with alopecia areata.

V gene TRBV7-6 combines with J gene TRBJ1-2; the match to TRBD1 covers 9 bases. CDR1 SGHVS and CDR2 FNYEAQ come from the germline V gene. V lost 4 bases to trimming and J lost 7 bases; unmatched junction nucleotides: 7. The CDR3 consists of 14 residues. The CDR3 DNA reads TGTGCCAGCAGCTCGGACAGGGGTGTAGGTGGCTACACCTTC. It translates to CASSSDRGVGGYTF.

The chain has TRBV5-1 and TRBJ1-5; D possibly corresponds to TRBD1 (6 bases). Trimming pared 0 bases from V and 0 bases from J, leaving 7 bases between. The CDR3 runs 15 residues. Germline V gives CDR1 SGHRS, CDR2 YFSETQ. CDR3 residues: CASSLGTVSNQPQHF. The CDR3 nucleotides are TGCGCCAGCAGCTTGGGGACAGTTAGCAATCAGCCCCAGCATTTT.

The chain employs TRBV30 and TRBJ2-3; D gene unclear. From germline, CDR1 is GTSNPN and CDR2 SVGIG (reference sequence). There are 15 residues in the CDR3. V shed 5 bases and J shed 1 base, with 16 bases lying between them. Here the CDR3 DNA reads TGTGCCTGGGCCCAAAATGGTGGGGGCACAGATACGCAGTATTTT. It codes for CAWAQNGGGTDTQYF.

In its sample, this clone was seen a few times. In the same sample, other DNA sequences code for this CDR3. CDR3 DNA: TGCAGCGTTGAAGAGGCCTACGAGCAGTACTTC. It specifies CSVEEAYEQYF. The gene calls are TRBV29-1 and TRBJ2-7; D remains unclear. The CDR3 contains 11 residues. The V end lost 0 bases, the J end lost 2 bases, and 2 bases lay between the germline ends. CDR1 and CDR2 (germline): SQVTM, ANQGSEA.

This clone came up a few times. Other DNA variants within this sample encode the same CDR3. The rearrangement joins TRBV29-1 to TRBJ2-5, with D maybe TRBD1 (5 bases). The CDR3 extends over 12 amino acids. The germline V and J ends were trimmed by 4 bases and 1 base, with 7 bases remaining between them. CDR1 is SQVTM and CDR2 is ANQGSEA in the germline V gene. The CDR3 DNA is TGCAGCGTTGGACAGCTCCAAGAGACCCAGTACTTC. Residues: CSVGQLQETQYF.

The chain is built from TRBV7-8 and TRBJ2-7; the match to TRBD1 covers 9 bases. Germline V gene sequence: CDR1 SGHVS, CDR2 FQNEAQ. J gave up 6 bases and V 5 bases, and 14 bases lay outside the gene matches. CDR3 size: 16 residues. CDR3 in amino acids: CASSPRVGQGLFEQYF. The CDR3 DNA is TGTGCCAGCAGCCCTCGGGTAGGACAGGGGCTTTTCGAGCAGTACTTC.

The gene calls are TRBV30 and TRBJ2-2; D is ambiguous. The CDR3 has 12 residues. CDR1 and CDR2 from the germline V gene are GTSNPN and SVGIG (reference sequence). V was pared by 8 bases and J by 8 bases, with 15 bases between. This chain's CDR3 is CAVAWARGELFF. The CDR3 coding sequence is TGTGCCGTGGCCTGGGCGCGTGGGGAGCTGTTTTTT.

Here the CDR3 reads CAWSVALAGMNEQFF. CDR3 in DNA: TGTGCCTGGAGTGTAGCGCTAGCGGGAATGAATGAGCAGTTCTTC. This chain links TRBV30 with TRBJ2-1; 9 bases are shared with TRBD2. The germline V gene encodes CDR1 GTSNPN and CDR2 SVGIG (reference sequence). The CDR3 has 15 amino acids. V shed 0 bases and J 7 bases; nucleotides not matched to a gene: 7.

The V and J genes are TRBV7-2 and TRBJ2-5, with D perhaps matching TRBD1 (6 bases). Trimming pared 4 bases from V and 2 bases from J, leaving 11 bases between. The germline CDR1 and CDR2 sequences are SGHTA and FQGNSA. The CDR3 has 14 residues. The CDR3 is CASSSGQGQETQYF. The CDR3 DNA is TGTGCCAGCAGCTCGGGACAAGGGCAAGAGACCCAGTACTTC.

This clone occurred a few times. At the DNA level, this CDR3 is encoded by other sequences in the same sample as well. This chain uses TRBV29-1 with TRBJ2-5; D remains ambiguous. The ends were cut back, 6 bases at V and 5 bases at J, with 7 bases in the middle. The CDR3 sequence is 10 residues long. Germline V gene sequence: CDR1 SQVTM, CDR2 ANQGSEA. The CDR3 spells CSVFRETQYF. The CDR3 DNA follows: TGCAGCGTCTTTAGGGAGACCCAGTACTTC.

The chain employs TRBV4-2 and TRBJ2-1; maybe TRBD1 (5 bases). Germline lookup yields CDR1 LGHNA and CDR2 YNFKEQ. The ends were cut back, 0 bases at V and 9 bases at J, with 12 bases in the middle. This CDR3 is built from 14 residues. Here the CDR3 reads CASSQDSGFGEQFF. The CDR3 region has the DNA TGTGCCAGCAGCCAAGATTCAGGGTTTGGTGAGCAGTTCTTC.

The chain joins TRBV10-3 to TRBJ2-7; 9 positions agree with TRBD2. Per the germline V gene, CDR1 is ENHRY and CDR2 is SYGVKD. V lost 2 bases to trimming and J lost 3 bases; unmatched junction nucleotides: 2. The CDR3 length is 14 residues. This chain's CDR3 is CAISERGGVYEQYF. The CDR3 DNA follows: TGTGCCATCAGTGAGCGCGGGGGGGTCTACGAGCAGTACTTC.

The V gene is TRBV29-1, the J gene TRBJ2-1, with D possibly TRBD2 on 6 matching bases. The CDR3 runs 17 residues. The germline V and J ends were trimmed by 4 bases and 7 bases, with 26 bases remaining between them. Germline V lookup: CDR1 SQVTM, CDR2 ANQGSEA. CDR3 DNA: TGCAGCGTTGTCGACCCCCCGGACCCGGGACTGGGGAATGAGCAGTTCTTC. Its protein is CSVVDPPDPGLGNEQFF.

This chain links TRBV4-1 with TRBJ1-2; 8 bases line up with TRBD1. The CDR3 runs to 16 residues. Germline V CDR1 and CDR2: MGHRA, YSYEKL. The junction had 5 bases not matched to a gene; V was cut back by 0 bases and J by 2 bases. In nucleotides, the CDR3 is TGCGCCAGCAGCCAAGATATGACAGGGGCGAACTATGGCTACACCTTC. Amino acids: CASSQDMTGANYGYTF.

The table lists this clone with a few counts. The rearrangement joins TRBV18 to TRBJ2-2, with 9 bases matching TRBD2. The germline V gene has CDR1 KGHSH and CDR2 LQKENI. This CDR3 has 15 residues. The V gene end was trimmed by 3 bases and the J gene end by 5 bases; junction bases not matched to a gene: 4. Written as DNA, the CDR3 is TGTGCCAGCTCACCCATAGCGGGAGAGACCGGGGAGCTGTTTTTT. Amino acid sequence: CASSPIAGETGELFF.